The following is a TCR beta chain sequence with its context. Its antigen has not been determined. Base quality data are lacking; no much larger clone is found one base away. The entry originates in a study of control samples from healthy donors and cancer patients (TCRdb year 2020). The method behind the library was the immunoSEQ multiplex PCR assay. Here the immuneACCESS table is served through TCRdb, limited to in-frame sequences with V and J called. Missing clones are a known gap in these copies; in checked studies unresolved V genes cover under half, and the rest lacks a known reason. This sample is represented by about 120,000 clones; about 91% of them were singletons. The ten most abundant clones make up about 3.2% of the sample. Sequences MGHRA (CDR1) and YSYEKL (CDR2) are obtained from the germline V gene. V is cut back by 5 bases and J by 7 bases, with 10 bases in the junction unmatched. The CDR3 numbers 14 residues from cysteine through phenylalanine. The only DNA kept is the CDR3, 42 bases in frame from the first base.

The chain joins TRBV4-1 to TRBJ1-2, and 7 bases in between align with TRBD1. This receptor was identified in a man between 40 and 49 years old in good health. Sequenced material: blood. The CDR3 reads CASSTGQFLGGYTF. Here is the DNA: TGCGCCAGCAGCACGGGACAGTTTCTTGGTGGCTACACCTTC.